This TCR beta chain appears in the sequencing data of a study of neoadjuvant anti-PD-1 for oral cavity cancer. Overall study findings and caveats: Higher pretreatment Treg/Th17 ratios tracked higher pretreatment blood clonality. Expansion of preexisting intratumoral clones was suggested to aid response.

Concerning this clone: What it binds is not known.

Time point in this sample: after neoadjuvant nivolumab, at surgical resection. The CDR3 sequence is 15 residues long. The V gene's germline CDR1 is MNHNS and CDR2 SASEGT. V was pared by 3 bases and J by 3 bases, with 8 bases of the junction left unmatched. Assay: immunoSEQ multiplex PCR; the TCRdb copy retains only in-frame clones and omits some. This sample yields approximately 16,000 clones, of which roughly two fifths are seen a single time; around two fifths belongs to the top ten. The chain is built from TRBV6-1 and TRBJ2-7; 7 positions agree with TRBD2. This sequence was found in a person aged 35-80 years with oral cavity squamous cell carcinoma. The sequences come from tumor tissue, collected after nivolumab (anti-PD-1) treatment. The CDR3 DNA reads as TGTGCCAGCAGTGACGGTAGCGGGTTCGGCTACGAGCAGTACTTC. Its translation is CASSDGSGFGYEQYF.